This entry features one T cell receptor (beta chain) sequence. Its specificity is not known. This sample was taken from a study of T cell responses to AZD1222 COVID-19 vaccine. General observations from the study: Across the whole spike, CD4 TCRs peaked at regions 160-218 and 743-854. In a largely white British group with more females than males, clonal diversity was possibly underestimated.

The assay was immunoSEQ multiplex PCR, and TCRdb's table has in-frame clones only and misses some. Of about 140,000 clones in the sample, around nine tenths were seen once. Germline V lookup: CDR1 ENHRY, CDR2 SYGVKD. Trimming took 5 bases from V and 6 from J; bases not matched to a gene: 7. The CDR3 is 16 amino acids. The chain joins TRBV10-3 to TRBJ2-1; 13 nucleotides agree with TRBD2. The material sequenced was peripheral blood, taken 28 days after the second AZD1222 dose. The clonotype was recovered from an adult who received the AZD1222 COVID-19 vaccine. As DNA, the CDR3 is TGTGCCATCAGTTACACTAGCGGGGGGGTACTCAATGAGCAGTTCTTC. The encoded protein is CAISYTSGGVLNEQFF.